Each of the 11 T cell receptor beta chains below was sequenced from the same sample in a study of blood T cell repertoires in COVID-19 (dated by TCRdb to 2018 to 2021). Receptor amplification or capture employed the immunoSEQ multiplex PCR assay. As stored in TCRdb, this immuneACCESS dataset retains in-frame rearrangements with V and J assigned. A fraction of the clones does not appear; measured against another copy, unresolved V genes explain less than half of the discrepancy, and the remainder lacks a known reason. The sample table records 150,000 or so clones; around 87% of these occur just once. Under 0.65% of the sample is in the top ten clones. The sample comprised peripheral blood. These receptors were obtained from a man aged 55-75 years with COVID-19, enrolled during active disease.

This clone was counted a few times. DNA for the CDR3: TGTGCCAGTAGCCAAGGGCAGGGAGGCACCGGGGAGCTGTTTTTT. Its translation: CASSQGQGGTGELFF. The chain employs TRBV19 and TRBJ2-2; the D gene is possibly TRBD2 (6 bases). V dropped 6 bases and J dropped 4 bases, with 15 bases sitting between them. The CDR3 consists of 15 residues. Looked up from germline, CDR1 is LNHDA and CDR2 is SQIVND (reference sequence).

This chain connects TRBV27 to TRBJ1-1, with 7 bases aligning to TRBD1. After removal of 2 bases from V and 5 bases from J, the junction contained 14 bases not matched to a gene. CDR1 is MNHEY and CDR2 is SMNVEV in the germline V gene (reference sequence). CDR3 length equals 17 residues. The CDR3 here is CASSLSGSAGGWTEAFF. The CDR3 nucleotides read TGTGCCAGCAGTTTAAGCGGCTCGGCAGGGGGATGGACTGAAGCTTTCTTT.

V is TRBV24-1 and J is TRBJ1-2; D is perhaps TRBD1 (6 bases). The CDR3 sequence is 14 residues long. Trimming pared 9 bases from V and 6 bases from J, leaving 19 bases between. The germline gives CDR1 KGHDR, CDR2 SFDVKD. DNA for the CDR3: TGTGCCACCGCTGGGACAAGAGATGGGAATGGCTACACCTTC. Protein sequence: CATAGTRDGNGYTF.

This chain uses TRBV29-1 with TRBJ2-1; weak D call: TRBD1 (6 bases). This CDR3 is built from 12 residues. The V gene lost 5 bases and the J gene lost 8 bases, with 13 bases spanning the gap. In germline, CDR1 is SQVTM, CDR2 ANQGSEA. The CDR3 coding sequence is TGCAGCGTTTTACACACAGGGCATGAGCAGTTCTTC. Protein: CSVLHTGHEQFF.

CDR3 nucleotide sequence: TGTGCCAGCAGCCCGAGGGACAGGGCGCCTGTTGCTTTCTTT. Translating it yields CASSPRDRAPVAFF. The chain uses TRBV7-2 and TRBJ1-1, with 9 bases that match TRBD1. This CDR3 region has 14 residues. J gave up 11 bases and V 5 bases, and 12 bases lay outside the gene matches. The V gene's germline CDR1 is SGHTA and CDR2 FQGNSA.

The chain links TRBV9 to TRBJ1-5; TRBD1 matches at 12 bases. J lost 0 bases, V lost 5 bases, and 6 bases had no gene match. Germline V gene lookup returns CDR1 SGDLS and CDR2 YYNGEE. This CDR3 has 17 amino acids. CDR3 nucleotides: TGTGCCAGCAGATTTGGGACAGGGGGCTATAGCAATCAGCCCCAGCATTTT. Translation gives CASRFGTGGYSNQPQHF. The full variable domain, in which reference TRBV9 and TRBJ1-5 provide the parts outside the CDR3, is DSGVTQTPKHLITATGQRVTLRCSPRSGDLSVYWYQQSLDQGLQFLIQYYNGEERAKGNILERFSAQQFPDLHSELNLSSLELGDSALYFCASRFGTGGYSNQPQHFGDGTRLSIL.

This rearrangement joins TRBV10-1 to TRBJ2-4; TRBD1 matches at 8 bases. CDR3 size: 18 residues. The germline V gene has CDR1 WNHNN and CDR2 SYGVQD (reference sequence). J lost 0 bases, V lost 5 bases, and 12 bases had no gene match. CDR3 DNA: TGCGCCAGCAGTCACTCCTTCAGGGGGCGACTAGCCAAAAACATTCAGTACTTC. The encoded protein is CASSHSFRGRLAKNIQYF.

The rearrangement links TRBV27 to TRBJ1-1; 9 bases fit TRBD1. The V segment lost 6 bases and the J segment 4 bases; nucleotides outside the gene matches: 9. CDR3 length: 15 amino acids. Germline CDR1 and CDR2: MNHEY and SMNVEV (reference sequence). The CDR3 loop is CASRGGTGFGTEAFF. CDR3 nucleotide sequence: TGTGCCAGCAGGGGGGGGACAGGGTTTGGCACTGAAGCTTTCTTT.

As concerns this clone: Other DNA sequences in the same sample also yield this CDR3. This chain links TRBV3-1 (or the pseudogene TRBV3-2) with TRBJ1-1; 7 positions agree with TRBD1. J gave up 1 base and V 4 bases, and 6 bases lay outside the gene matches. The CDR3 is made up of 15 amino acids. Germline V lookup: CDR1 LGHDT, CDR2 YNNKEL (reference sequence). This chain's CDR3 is CASSPRQGKNTEAFF. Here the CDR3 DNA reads TGTGCCAGCAGCCCCCGACAGGGTAAGAACACTGAAGCTTTCTTT.

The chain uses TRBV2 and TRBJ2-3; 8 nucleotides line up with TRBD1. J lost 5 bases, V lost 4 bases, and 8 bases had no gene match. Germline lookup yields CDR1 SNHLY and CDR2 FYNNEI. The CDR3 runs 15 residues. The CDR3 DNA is TGTGCCAGCAGTGTCAACGGACAGGGTTTAGATACGCAGTATTTT. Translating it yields CASSVNGQGLDTQYF.

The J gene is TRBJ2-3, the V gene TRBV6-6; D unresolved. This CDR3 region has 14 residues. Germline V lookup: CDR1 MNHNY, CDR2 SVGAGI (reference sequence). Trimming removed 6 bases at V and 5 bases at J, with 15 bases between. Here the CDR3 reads CASRDAGSQDTQYF. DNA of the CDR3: TGTGCCAGCAGAGATGCAGGTTCGCAAGATACGCAGTATTTT.